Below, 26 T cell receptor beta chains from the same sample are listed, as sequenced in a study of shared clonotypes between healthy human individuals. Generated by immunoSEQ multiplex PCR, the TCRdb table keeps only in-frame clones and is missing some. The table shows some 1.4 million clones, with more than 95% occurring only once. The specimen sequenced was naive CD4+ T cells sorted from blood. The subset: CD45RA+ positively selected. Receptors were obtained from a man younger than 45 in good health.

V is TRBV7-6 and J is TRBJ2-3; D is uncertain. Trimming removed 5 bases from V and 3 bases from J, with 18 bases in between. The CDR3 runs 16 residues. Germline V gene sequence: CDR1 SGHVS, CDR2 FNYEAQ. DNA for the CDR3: TGTGCCAGCAGCCCGCTCCCGGCCGTTTCAACAGATACGCAGTATTTT. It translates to CASSPLPAVSTDTQYF.

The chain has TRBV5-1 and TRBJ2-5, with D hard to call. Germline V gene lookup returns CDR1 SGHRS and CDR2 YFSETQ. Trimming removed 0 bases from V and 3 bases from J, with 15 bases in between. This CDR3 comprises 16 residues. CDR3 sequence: CASSLGVVQHEETQYF. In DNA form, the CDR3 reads TGCGCCAGCAGCTTGGGTGTCGTCCAACACGAAGAGACCCAGTACTTC.

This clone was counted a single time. This CDR3 is CASSGGGSSYEQYF. The CDR3 nucleotides are TGTGCCAGCAGCGGTGGCGGGAGCTCCTACGAGCAGTACTTC. This sequence joins TRBV9 and TRBJ2-7, with TRBD2 matching 7 bases. This CDR3 is 14 amino acids long. CDR1 and CDR2 from the germline V gene are SGDLS and YYNGEE. Germline trimming cut 3 bases from V and 0 bases from J; bases unmatched to any gene: 3.

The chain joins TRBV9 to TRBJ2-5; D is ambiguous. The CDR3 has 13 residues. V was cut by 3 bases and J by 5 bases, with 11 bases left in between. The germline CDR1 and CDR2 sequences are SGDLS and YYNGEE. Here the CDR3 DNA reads TGTGCCAGCAGCGCTCGTAACACGGAGACCCAGTACTTC. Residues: CASSARNTETQYF.

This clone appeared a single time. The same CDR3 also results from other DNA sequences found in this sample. The CDR3, as DNA: TGTGCCAGTAGTACTAACAATGAGCAGTTCTTC. Translating it yields CASSTNNEQFF. The chain carries TRBV19 and TRBJ2-1; D is unclear. CDR1 LNHDA and CDR2 SQIVND come from the germline V gene (reference sequence). V was shortened by 4 bases and J by 5 bases, with 3 bases between the two germline ends. The CDR3 consists of 11 residues. The full variable domain, with the rest looked up from reference TRBV19 and TRBJ2-1, is DGGITQSPKYLFRKEGQNVTLSCEQNLNHDAMYWYRQDPGQGLRLIYYSQIVNDFQKGDIAEGYSVSREKKESFPLTVTSAQKNPTAFYLCASSTNNEQFFGPGTRLTVL.

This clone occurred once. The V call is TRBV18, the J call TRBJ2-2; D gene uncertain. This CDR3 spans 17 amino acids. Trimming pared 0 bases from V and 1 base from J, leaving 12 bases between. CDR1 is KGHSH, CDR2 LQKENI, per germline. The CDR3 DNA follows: TGTGCCAGCTCACCACCGTCGTTACAGCGGAACACCGGGGAGCTGTTTTTT. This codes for CASSPPSLQRNTGELFF.

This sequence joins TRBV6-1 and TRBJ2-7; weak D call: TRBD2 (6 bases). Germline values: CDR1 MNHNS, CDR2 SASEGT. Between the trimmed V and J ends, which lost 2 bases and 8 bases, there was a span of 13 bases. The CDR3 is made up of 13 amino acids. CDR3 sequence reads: CASSEMEGGKQYF. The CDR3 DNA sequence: TGTGCCAGCAGTGAAATGGAGGGCGGGAAGCAGTACTTC.

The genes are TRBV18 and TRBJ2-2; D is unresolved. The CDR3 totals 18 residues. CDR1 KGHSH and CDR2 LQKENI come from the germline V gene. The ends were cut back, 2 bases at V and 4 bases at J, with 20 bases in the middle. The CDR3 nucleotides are TGTGCCAGCTCACCAATTAGGGCTCCGGCTGTTACCACCGGGGAGCTGTTTTTT. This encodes CASSPIRAPAVTTGELFF. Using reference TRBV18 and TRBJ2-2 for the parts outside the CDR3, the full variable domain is NAGVMQNPRHLVRRRGQEARLRCSPMKGHSHVYWYRQLPEEGLKFMVYLQKENIIDESGMPKERFSAEFPKEGPSILRIQQVVRGDSAAYFCASSPIRAPAVTTGELFFGEGSRLTVL.

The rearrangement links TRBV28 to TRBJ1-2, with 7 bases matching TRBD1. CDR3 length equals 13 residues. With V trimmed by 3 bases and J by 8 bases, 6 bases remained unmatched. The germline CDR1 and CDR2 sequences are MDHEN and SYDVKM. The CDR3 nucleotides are TGTGCCAGCAGTTTTGAAGGGGGCCGGGGCTACACCTTC. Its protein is CASSFEGGRGYTF.

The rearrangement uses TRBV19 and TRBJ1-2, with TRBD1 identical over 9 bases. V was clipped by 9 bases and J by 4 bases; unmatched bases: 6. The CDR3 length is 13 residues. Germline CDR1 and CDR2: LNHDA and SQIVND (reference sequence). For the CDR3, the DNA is TGTGCCAGCAAGGGACAGGGAGGCTATGGCTACACCTTC. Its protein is CASKGQGGYGYTF.

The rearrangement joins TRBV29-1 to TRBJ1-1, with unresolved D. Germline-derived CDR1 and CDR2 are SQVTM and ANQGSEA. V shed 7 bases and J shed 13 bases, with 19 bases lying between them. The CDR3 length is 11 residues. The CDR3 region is CSAKDGRELFF. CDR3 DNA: TGCAGCGCCAAGGACGGGCGGGAGCTTTTCTTT.

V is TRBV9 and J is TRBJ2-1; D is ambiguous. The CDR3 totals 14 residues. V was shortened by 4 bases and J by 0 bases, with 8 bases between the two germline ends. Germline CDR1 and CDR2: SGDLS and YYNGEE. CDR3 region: CASSLISSYNEQFF. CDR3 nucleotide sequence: TGTGCCAGCAGCCTTATCAGCTCCTACAATGAGCAGTTCTTC.

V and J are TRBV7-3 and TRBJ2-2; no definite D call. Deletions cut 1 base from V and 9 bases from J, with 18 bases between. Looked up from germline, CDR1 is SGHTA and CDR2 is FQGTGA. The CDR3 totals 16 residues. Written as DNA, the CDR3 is TGTGCCAGCAGCTTAAAGGCAGGCACGGGTTTCCGGGAGCTGTTTTTT. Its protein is CASSLKAGTGFRELFF.

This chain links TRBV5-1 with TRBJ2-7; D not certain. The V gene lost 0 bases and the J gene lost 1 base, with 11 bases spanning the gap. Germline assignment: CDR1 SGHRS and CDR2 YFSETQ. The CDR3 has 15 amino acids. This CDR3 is CASSLGAGVSYEQYF. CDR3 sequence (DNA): TGCGCCAGCAGCTTGGGGGCAGGAGTTTCCTACGAGCAGTACTTC.

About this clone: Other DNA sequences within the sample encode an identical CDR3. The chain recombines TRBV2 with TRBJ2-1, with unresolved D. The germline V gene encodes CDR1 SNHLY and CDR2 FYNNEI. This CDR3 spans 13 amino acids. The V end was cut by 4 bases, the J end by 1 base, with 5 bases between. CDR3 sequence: CASSGQSYNEQFF. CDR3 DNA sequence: TGTGCCAGCAGTGGGCAGTCCTACAATGAGCAGTTCTTC.

The CDR3 sequence is CASSEREVDTEAFF. The DNA for the CDR3 is TGTGCCAGCAGTGAAAGGGAAGTTGATACTGAAGCTTTCTTT. V usage is TRBV2 and J usage is TRBJ1-1, with no clear D. V was shortened by 2 bases and J by 5 bases, with 12 bases between the two germline ends. Per the germline V gene, CDR1 is SNHLY and CDR2 is FYNNEI. CDR3 length: 14 amino acids.

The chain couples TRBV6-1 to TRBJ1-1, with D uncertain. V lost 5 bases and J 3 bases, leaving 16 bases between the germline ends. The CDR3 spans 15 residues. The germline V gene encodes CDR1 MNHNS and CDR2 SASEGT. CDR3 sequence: CASSRDRASYTEAFF. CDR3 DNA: TGTGCCAGCAGTCGAGACCGGGCATCCTACACTGAAGCTTTCTTT.

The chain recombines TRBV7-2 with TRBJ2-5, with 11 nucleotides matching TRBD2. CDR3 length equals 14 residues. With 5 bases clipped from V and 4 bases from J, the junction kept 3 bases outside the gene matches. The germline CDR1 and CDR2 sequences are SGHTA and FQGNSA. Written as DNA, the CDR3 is TGTGCCAGCAGCCCGACTAGCGGGACAGAGACCCAGTACTTC. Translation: CASSPTSGTETQYF.

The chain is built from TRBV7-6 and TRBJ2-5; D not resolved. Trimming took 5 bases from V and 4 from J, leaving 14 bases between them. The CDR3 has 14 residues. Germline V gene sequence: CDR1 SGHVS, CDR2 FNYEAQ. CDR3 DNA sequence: TGTGCCAGCAGCACCCGGACGGGTCGAGAGACCCAGTACTTC. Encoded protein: CASSTRTGRETQYF.

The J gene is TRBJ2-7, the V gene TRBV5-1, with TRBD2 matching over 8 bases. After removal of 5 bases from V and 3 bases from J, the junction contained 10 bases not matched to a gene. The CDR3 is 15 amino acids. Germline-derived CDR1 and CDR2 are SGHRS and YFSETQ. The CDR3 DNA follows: TGCGCCAGCAGTCAGTTCGGGACTAGAGGCTACGAGCAGTACTTC. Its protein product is CASSQFGTRGYEQYF.

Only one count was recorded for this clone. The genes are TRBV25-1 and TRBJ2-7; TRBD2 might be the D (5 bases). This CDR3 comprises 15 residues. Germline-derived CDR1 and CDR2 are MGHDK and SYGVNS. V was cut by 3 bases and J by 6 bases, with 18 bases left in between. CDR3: CASSEGIGSGGEQYF. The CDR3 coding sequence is TGTGCCAGCAGTGAGGGGATCGGAAGTGGAGGCGAGCAGTACTTC.

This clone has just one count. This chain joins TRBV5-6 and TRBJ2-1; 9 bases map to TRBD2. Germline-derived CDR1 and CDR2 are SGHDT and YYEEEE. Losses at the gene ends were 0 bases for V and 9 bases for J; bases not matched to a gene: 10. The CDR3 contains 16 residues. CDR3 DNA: TGTGCCAGCAGCTTGGATAGGGGACTAGCAAGGAGTGAGCAGTTCTTC. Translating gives CASSLDRGLARSEQFF.

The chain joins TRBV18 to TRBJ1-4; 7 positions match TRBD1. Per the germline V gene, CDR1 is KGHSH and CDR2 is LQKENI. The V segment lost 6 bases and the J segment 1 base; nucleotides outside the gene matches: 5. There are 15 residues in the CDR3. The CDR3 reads CASSQGQLTNEKLFF. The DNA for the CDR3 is TGTGCCAGCTCCCAGGGACAGCTAACTAATGAAAAACTGTTTTTT.

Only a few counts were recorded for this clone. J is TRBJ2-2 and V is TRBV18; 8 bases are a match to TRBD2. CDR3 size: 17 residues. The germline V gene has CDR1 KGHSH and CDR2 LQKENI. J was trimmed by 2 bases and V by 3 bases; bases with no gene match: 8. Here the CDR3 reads CASSPLGLAANTGELFF. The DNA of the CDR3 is TGTGCCAGCTCACCGCTAGGACTAGCAGCTAACACCGGGGAGCTGTTTTTT.

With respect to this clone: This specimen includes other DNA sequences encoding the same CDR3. In nucleotides, the CDR3 is TGCGCCAGCAGTGGGAGGACCGGGGAGCTGTTTTTT. It specifies CASSGRTGELFF. This sequence joins TRBV10-1 and TRBJ2-2, with a weak D call TRBD2 (5 bases). The CDR3 runs to 12 residues. Germline V gene sequence: CDR1 WNHNN, CDR2 SYGVQD (reference sequence). V lost 4 bases, J lost 5 bases, and 5 bases lay in between.

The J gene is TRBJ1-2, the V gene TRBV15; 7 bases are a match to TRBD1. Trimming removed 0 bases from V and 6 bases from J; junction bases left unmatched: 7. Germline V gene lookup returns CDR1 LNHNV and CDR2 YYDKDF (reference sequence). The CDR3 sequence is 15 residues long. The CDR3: CATSRDPDRAHGYTF. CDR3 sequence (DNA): TGTGCCACCAGCAGAGATCCTGACAGGGCTCATGGCTACACCTTC.